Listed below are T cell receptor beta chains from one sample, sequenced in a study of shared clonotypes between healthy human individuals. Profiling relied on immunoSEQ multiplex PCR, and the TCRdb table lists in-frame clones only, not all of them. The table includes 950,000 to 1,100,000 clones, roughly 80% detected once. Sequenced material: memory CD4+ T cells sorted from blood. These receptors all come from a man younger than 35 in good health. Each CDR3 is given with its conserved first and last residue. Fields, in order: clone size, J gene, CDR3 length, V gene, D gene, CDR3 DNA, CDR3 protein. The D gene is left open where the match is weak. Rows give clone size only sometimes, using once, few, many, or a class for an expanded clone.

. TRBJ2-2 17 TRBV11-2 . TGTGCCAGCAGCTTAGATTTGCCAGCCACGAACACCGGGGAGCTGTTTTTT CASSLDLPATNTGELFF
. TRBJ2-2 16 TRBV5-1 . TGCGCCAGCAGCCCCGAAATAAGGACGGTGGCCGGGGAGCTGTTTTTT CASSPEIRTVAGELFF
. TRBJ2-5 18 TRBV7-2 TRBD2 TGTGCCAGCAGCTTAAGGTCGGTAGCGGGAGTCTCCTACGCGACCCAGTACTTC CASSLRSVAGVSYATQYF
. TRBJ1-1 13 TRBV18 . TGTGCCAGCTCACCACAAAGTAACACTGAAGCTTTCTTT CASSPQSNTEAFF
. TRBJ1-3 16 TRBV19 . TGTGCCAGTCAAAACCCAGCCGGTTTCTCTGGAAACACCATATATTTT CASQNPAGFSGNTIYF
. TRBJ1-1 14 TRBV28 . TGTGCCAGCAGTTTAAACCGGGGAAGGGCTGAAGCTTTCTTT CASSLNRGRAEAFF
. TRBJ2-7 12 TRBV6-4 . TGTGCCAGCTTCCACGGCGTCCACGAGCAGTACTTC CASFHGVHEQYF
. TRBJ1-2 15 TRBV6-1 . TGTGCCAGCAGTGAAGGGTGGGAAAAAAACTATGGCTACACCTTC CASSEGWEKNYGYTF
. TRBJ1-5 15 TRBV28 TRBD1 TGTGCCAGCAGTTTGTGGACAGGGGGCAATCAGCCCCAGCATTTT CASSLWTGGNQPQHF
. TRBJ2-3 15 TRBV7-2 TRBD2 TGTGCCAGCAGCGCTAGCGGGGCAAACACAGATACGCAGTATTTT CASSASGANTDTQYF
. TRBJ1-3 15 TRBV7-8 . TGTGCCAGCAGCTTAGCGGATAGGGTCGAGAACACCATATATTTT CASSLADRVENTIYF
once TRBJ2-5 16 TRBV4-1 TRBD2 TGCGCCAGCAGCCAAAGCCTTACTAGCGCTCAAGAGACCCAGTACTTC CASSQSLTSAQETQYF
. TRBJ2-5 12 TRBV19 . TGTGCCAGTAGTAACACGGCGGAGACCCAGTACTTC CASSNTAETQYF
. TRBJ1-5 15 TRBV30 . TGTGCCTGGAGTGTAGCTGGGGCTAGCAATCAGCCCCAGCATTTT CAWSVAGASNQPQHF
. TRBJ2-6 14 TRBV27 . TGTGCCAGCAGAATAGAGTCTGGGGCCAACGTCCTGACTTTC CASRIESGANVLTF
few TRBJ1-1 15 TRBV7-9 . TGTGCCAGCAGCCAAATCTGGACAGCGAACACTGAAGCTTTCTTT CASSQIWTANTEAFF